The following is a T cell receptor beta chain sequence with its context. V was shortened by 0 bases and J by 10 bases, with 12 bases between the two germline ends. Germline V gene lookup returns CDR1 MGHRA and CDR2 YSYEKL. CDR3 length: 14 residues. These data originate in a study of T cell responses to AZD1222 COVID-19 vaccine. The table came from immunoSEQ multiplex PCR; TCRdb's copy has only in-frame clones and leaves some out. The table lists tens of thousands of clones, more than 70% of them singletons. The origin of this receptor is an adult who received the AZD1222 COVID-19 vaccine. The V and J genes are TRBV4-1 and TRBJ1-4; tentatively, D is TRBD1 (6 bases). This specimen was peripheral blood, taken 28 days after the second AZD1222 dose. This chain's CDR3 is CASSQDGGRGKLFF. The CDR3 coding sequence is TGCGCCAGCAGCCAAGATGGGGGGCGCGGAAAACTGTTTTTT.